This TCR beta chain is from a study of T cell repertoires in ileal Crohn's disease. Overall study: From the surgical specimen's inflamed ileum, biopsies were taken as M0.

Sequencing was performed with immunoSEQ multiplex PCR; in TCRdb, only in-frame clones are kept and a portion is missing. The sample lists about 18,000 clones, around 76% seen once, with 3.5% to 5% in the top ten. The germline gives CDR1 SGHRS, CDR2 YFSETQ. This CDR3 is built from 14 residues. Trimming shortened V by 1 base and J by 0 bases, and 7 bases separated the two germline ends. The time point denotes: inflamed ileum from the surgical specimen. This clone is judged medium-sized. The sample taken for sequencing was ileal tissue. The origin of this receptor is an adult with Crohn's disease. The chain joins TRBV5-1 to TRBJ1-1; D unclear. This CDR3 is CASSLLDMNTEAFF. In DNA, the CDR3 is TGCGCCAGCAGCTTGCTAGATATGAACACTGAAGCTTTCTTT.